A single sample is the source of the 21 T cell receptor beta chains below, sequenced in a study of long-term antiretroviral therapy in people with HIV. The authors ran the immunoSEQ assay, v3.0, at survey level. TCRdb's table, derived via immunoSEQ multiplex PCR, lists solely in-frame clones and lacks some. The sample holds over 25,000 clones, 70% to 90% seen once. Sequenced here: unsorted PBMCs, sampled 0.5 years after starting antiretroviral therapy. The receptors come from a woman under 30 with HIV.

The chain carries TRBV28 and TRBJ1-2; 7 nucleotides line up with TRBD1. The CDR3 has 14 amino acids. Germline V gene lookup returns CDR1 MDHEN and CDR2 SYDVKM. Losses at the gene ends were 3 bases for V and 8 bases for J; bases not matched to a gene: 9. The CDR3 DNA follows: TGTGCCAGCAGTTTTGACAGGGCGACAGGGGGCTACACCTTC. Protein: CASSFDRATGGYTF.

This chain links TRBV2 with TRBJ2-5, with 8 bases identical to TRBD2. The CDR3 contains 15 residues. V was pared by 3 bases and J by 7 bases, with 10 bases of the junction left unmatched. The germline gives CDR1 SNHLY, CDR2 FYNNEI. CDR3 amino acids: CASSDGLVRGGTQYF. The CDR3 DNA reads as TGTGCCAGCAGTGATGGACTAGTTCGGGGGGGGACCCAGTACTTC.

The V gene is TRBV18, the J gene TRBJ1-5; D uncertain. Trimming removed 1 base at V and 2 bases at J, with 12 bases between. Germline V gives CDR1 KGHSH, CDR2 LQKENI. The CDR3 consists of 16 residues. The CDR3 nucleotides read TGTGCCAGCTCACCACAGGGAAGAAACGGCAATCAGCCCCAGCATTTT. It codes for CASSPQGRNGNQPQHF.

The chain combines TRBV9 with TRBJ1-2; D remains ambiguous. Germline V gives CDR1 SGDLS, CDR2 YYNGEE. Trimming took 0 bases from V and 1 from J, leaving 10 bases between them. The CDR3 is 15 residues long. The DNA for the CDR3 is TGTGCCAGCAGCGTAGGGGCAGCCTTTAACTATGGCTACACCTTC. Amino acid sequence: CASSVGAAFNYGYTF. The full variable domain, in which reference TRBV9 and TRBJ1-2 provide the parts outside the CDR3, is DSGVTQTPKHLITATGQRVTLRCSPRSGDLSVYWYQQSLDQGLQFLIQYYNGEERAKGNILERFSAQQFPDLHSELNLSSLELGDSALYFCASSVGAAFNYGYTFGSGTRLTVV.

A few counts support this clone. V and J are TRBV18 and TRBJ2-3; D not resolved. The germline CDR1 and CDR2 sequences are KGHSH and LQKENI. Deletions cut 3 bases from V and 5 bases from J, with 6 bases between. The CDR3 loop spans 12 amino acids. CDR3 coding DNA: TGTGCCAGCTCACCCTCAGAAGATACGCAGTATTTT. This codes for CASSPSEDTQYF.

The J gene is TRBJ2-7, the V gene TRBV15; weak D call: TRBD1 (5 bases). Germline CDR1 reads LNHNV; CDR2 reads YYDKDF (reference sequence). Between the trimmed V and J ends, which lost 3 bases and 5 bases, there was a span of 14 bases. CDR3 length: 14 amino acids. In DNA, the CDR3 is TGTGCCACCAGCAGGCCAGGGAATAATAACGAGCAGTACTTC. It yields the protein CATSRPGNNNEQYF.

V gene TRBV4-1 combines with J gene TRBJ1-2; D remains ambiguous. V was trimmed by 0 bases and J by 6 bases, leaving 17 bases between them. Germline loops: CDR1 MGHRA, CDR2 YSYEKL. This CDR3 is built from 16 residues. The CDR3 nucleotides read TGCGCCAGCAGCCAAGAGTTAGCTCGGCAGGAAAATGGCTACACCTTC. Protein: CASSQELARQENGYTF.

This chain connects TRBV7-9 to TRBJ2-2, with D unresolved. V shed 3 bases and J shed 5 bases, with 4 bases lying between them. The CDR3 has 12 amino acids. Per the germline V gene, CDR1 is SEHNR and CDR2 is FQNEAQ (reference sequence). CDR3 in amino acids: CASSLRTGELFF. For the CDR3, the DNA is TGTGCCAGCAGCTTGCGAACCGGGGAGCTGTTTTTT.

This clone was counted only a few times. The chain uses TRBV4-2 and TRBJ2-7; D is undetermined. Germline lookup yields CDR1 LGHNA and CDR2 YNFKEQ. The V end was cut by 3 bases, the J end by 6 bases, with 18 bases between. The CDR3 has 15 residues. The CDR3 region has the DNA TGTGCCAGCAGCCAGGTGTCGGCGGACCTAGGCGAGCAGTACTTC. Residues: CASSQVSADLGEQYF.

V is TRBV7-9 and J is TRBJ1-2, with 10 bases fitting TRBD1. This CDR3 has 15 amino acids. Per germline, CDR1 SEHNR and CDR2 FQNEAQ (reference sequence). V gave up 8 bases and J gave up 6 bases; unmatched junction bases: 12. The DNA of the CDR3 is TGTGCCAGCCCCCGCCGCTCCGGGACAGGGGATGGCTACACCTTC. Translation: CASPRRSGTGDGYTF.

Here the CDR3 reads CASTSQAGRSEKLFF. CDR3 DNA: TGTGCCAGCACCTCCCAGGCGGGACGTAGTGAAAAACTGTTTTTT. The V gene is TRBV6-6, the J gene TRBJ1-4, with a weak D call TRBD1 (5 bases). V was pared by 7 bases and J by 7 bases, with 19 bases between. Germline-derived CDR1 and CDR2 are MNHNY and SVGAGI (reference sequence). The CDR3 is made up of 15 amino acids.

This clone appeared once. The DNA for the CDR3 is TGTGCCACCAGCAGAGGATCGGGGCCCGAGTACCAAGAGACCCAGTACTTC. Translating gives CATSRGSGPEYQETQYF. V is TRBV15 and J is TRBJ2-5; either TRBD1 or TRBD2 may fit D (5 bases each). The germline gives CDR1 LNHNV, CDR2 YYDKDF (reference sequence). V shed 1 base and J shed 0 bases, with 15 bases lying between them. This CDR3 spans 17 amino acids. The variable domain in full, completed from reference TRBV15 and TRBJ2-5, reads DAMVIQNPRYQVTQFGKPVTLSCSQTLNHNVMYWYQQKSSQAPKLLFHYYDKDFNNEADTPDNFQSRRPNTSFCFLDIRSPGLGDTAMYLCATSRGSGPEYQETQYFGPGTRLLVL.

The CDR3 loop reads CASSEGGTRVTYEQFF. The CDR3 DNA sequence: TGCGCCAGCAGCGAGGGGGGGACTAGGGTTACGTATGAGCAGTTCTTC. The rearrangement links TRBV5-1 to TRBJ2-1, with 8 bases identical to TRBD2. The CDR3 contains 16 residues. J gave up 8 bases and V 4 bases, and 14 bases lay outside the gene matches. Germline values: CDR1 SGHRS, CDR2 YFSETQ.

CDR3 nucleotide sequence: TGCGCCAGCAGCCAAACGGGAGTGGGCACAGATACGCAGTATTTT. Translated, it gives CASSQTGVGTDTQYF. This sequence joins TRBV4-3 and TRBJ2-3; D might be TRBD2 (6 bases). This CDR3 has 15 amino acids. Germline V gene data show CDR1 as LGHNA and CDR2 as YSLEER. Trimming left V 2 bases short and J 1 base short, with 10 bases between.

V usage is TRBV19 and J usage is TRBJ1-6; tentatively, D is TRBD1 (5 bases). The CDR3 consists of 13 residues. Looked up from germline, CDR1 is LNHDA and CDR2 is SQIVND (reference sequence). The V and J ends lost 8 bases and 7 bases respectively, with 12 bases between them. In DNA, the CDR3 is TGTGCCAGTGGCGACAGTGTGAATTCACCCCTCCACTTT. It translates to CASGDSVNSPLHF.

V gene TRBV6-6 combines with J gene TRBJ2-3; tentatively, D is TRBD2 (6 bases). V was clipped by 5 bases and J by 4 bases, with 16 bases between them. The germline V gene has CDR1 MNHNY and CDR2 SVGAGI (reference sequence). CDR3 size: 15 residues. The CDR3 reads CASSDPGVTPDTQYF. The CDR3 DNA is TGTGCCAGCAGTGACCCGGGAGTAACCCCAGATACGCAGTATTTT.

The chain links TRBV4-1 to TRBJ2-5, with D maybe TRBD1 (6 bases). The CDR3 totals 16 residues. CDR1 MGHRA and CDR2 YSYEKL come from the germline V gene. Trimming cost V 0 bases and J 3 bases, with 14 bases left between them. The CDR3 here is CASSQDWDTPKETQYF. CDR3 coding DNA: TGCGCCAGCAGCCAAGATTGGGACACCCCTAAAGAGACCCAGTACTTC.

V usage is TRBV20-1 and J usage is TRBJ1-1; no clear D. Germline V gene data show CDR1 as DFQATT and CDR2 as SNEGSKA (reference sequence). V was pared by 6 bases and J by 4 bases, with 9 bases between. This CDR3 has 11 residues. Written as DNA, the CDR3 is TGCAGTGCCGCTTTCGGCACTGAAGCTTTCTTT. Its protein is CSAAFGTEAFF.

The rearrangement uses TRBV19 and TRBJ2-3, with a possible D match to TRBD1 (6 bases). The CDR3 consists of 17 residues. V lost 6 bases, J lost 2 bases, and 21 bases lay in between. The germline CDR1 and CDR2 sequences are LNHDA and SQIVND (reference sequence). The DNA for the CDR3 is TGTGCCAGTAGGAGGTTGGCAGGGGCCCCCCTCACAGATACGCAGTATTTT. Translated: CASRRLAGAPLTDTQYF.

The CDR3 DNA is TGTGCCAGCTCACCACCTAAAGCGGGATCGATGTCCTACGAGCAGTACTTC. Encoded protein: CASSPPKAGSMSYEQYF. The chain employs TRBV18 and TRBJ2-7, with TRBD2 identical over 7 bases. Trimming at V came to 0 bases and at J to 1 base, leaving 9 bases not matched to a gene. Germline lookup yields CDR1 KGHSH and CDR2 LQKENI. CDR3 length: 17 residues.

V is TRBV6-5 and J is TRBJ2-5, with D uncertain. Germline lookup yields CDR1 MNHEY and CDR2 SVGAGI. The CDR3 loop spans 14 amino acids. Between the trimmed V and J ends, which lost 0 bases and 5 bases, there was a span of 10 bases. For the CDR3, the DNA is TGTGCCAGCAGTTACTCAGTAGCCGGGGAGACCCAGTACTTC. Its protein is CASSYSVAGETQYF.